What follows are 29 T cell receptor beta chains derived from one specimen sequenced in a study of blood T cell repertoires in COVID-19. Libraries were prepared by immunoSEQ multiplex PCR; TCRdb keeps only in-frame clonotypes and omits some of them. The sample consists of about 140,000 clones, about 83% of them appearing once. Sequencing used peripheral blood. The receptors come from a human donor in a cohort sampled during active COVID-19.

The V gene is TRBV6-6, the J gene TRBJ2-7, with 7 bases fitting TRBD1. V lost 5 bases to trimming and J lost 10 bases; unmatched junction nucleotides: 11. Germline values: CDR1 MNHNY, CDR2 SVGAGI (reference sequence). The CDR3 is made up of 13 amino acids. The DNA for the CDR3 is TGTGCCAGCAGTCAGCAGGGGGAAGGGGCTCAGTACTTC. Amino acid sequence: CASSQQGEGAQYF.

J is TRBJ2-1 and V is TRBV2; 9 bases map to TRBD2. This CDR3 region has 14 residues. Losses at the gene ends were 2 bases for V and 9 bases for J; bases not matched to a gene: 5. The germline gives CDR1 SNHLY, CDR2 FYNNEI. CDR3 nucleotides: TGTGCCAGCAGTGAATGGGGACTAGCTTTTGAGCAGTTCTTC. Residues: CASSEWGLAFEQFF.

The V and J genes are TRBV3-1 (or the pseudogene TRBV3-2) and TRBJ2-2, with 7 bases identical to TRBD1. The V segment lost 5 bases and the J segment 5 bases; nucleotides outside the gene matches: 5. Germline CDR1 and CDR2: LGHDT and YNNKEL (reference sequence). The CDR3 loop spans 14 amino acids. The CDR3 DNA reads as TGTGCCAGCAGCGACAGGGCTAGTACCGGGGAGCTGTTTTTT. The encoded protein is CASSDRASTGELFF.

The chain is built from TRBV19 and TRBJ1-2, with 7 bases identical to TRBD1. Germline V lookup: CDR1 LNHDA, CDR2 SQIVND (reference sequence). The length of the CDR3 is 14 residues. V lost 6 bases and J lost 3; bases outside the gene matches: 7. CDR3 protein: CASRSRDRDYGYTF. Written as DNA, the CDR3 is TGTGCCAGTAGGTCCCGGGACAGAGACTATGGCTACACCTTC.

The chain combines TRBV3-1 (or the pseudogene TRBV3-2) with TRBJ2-7; perhaps TRBD2 as D (6 bases). This CDR3 is 14 amino acids long. In germline, CDR1 is LGHDT, CDR2 YNNKEL (reference sequence). Trimming removed 5 bases at V and 6 bases at J, with 17 bases between. The CDR3 bases are TGTGCCAGCAGCTACAGACTAGTGCCGGGCGAGCAGTACTTC. Protein sequence: CASSYRLVPGEQYF.

The rearrangement joins TRBV5-4 to TRBJ2-2; 8 bases are a match to TRBD2. After removal of 4 bases from V and 6 bases from J, the junction contained 5 bases not matched to a gene. CDR1 SGHNT and CDR2 YYREEE come from the germline V gene (reference sequence). The CDR3 extends over 14 amino acids. As DNA, the CDR3 is TGTGCCAGCAGCCCGGGACTAGTGGCCGGGGAGCTGTTTTTT. Translated, it gives CASSPGLVAGELFF.

The V call is TRBV10-2, the J call TRBJ2-3; D not certain. Germline V gene data show CDR1 as WSHSY and CDR2 as SAAADI. V was pared by 6 bases and J by 2 bases, with 15 bases between. This CDR3 is built from 15 residues. CDR3 sequence (DNA): TGCGCCAGCAGGCCTGAACGAGATTACACAGATACGCAGTATTTT. It yields the protein CASRPERDYTDTQYF.

The rearrangement uses TRBV19 and TRBJ2-3; 12 positions match TRBD2. Per the germline V gene, CDR1 is LNHDA and CDR2 is SQIVND (reference sequence). The CDR3 runs 15 residues. Trimming cost V 7 bases and J 6 bases; bases outside gene matches: 8. CDR3 sequence: CASTPSSGRVDTQYF. The CDR3, as DNA: TGTGCCAGTACTCCATCTAGCGGGAGGGTGGATACGCAGTATTTT.

J is TRBJ2-3 and V is TRBV7-8; maybe TRBD2 (6 bases). The germline gives CDR1 SGHVS, CDR2 FQNEAQ. The CDR3 consists of 16 residues. Deletions cut 1 base from V and 5 bases from J, with 16 bases between. The CDR3 bases are TGTGCCAGCAGCTTAGGAACTAGCTTTCCCGGAGATACGCAGTATTTT. It yields the protein CASSLGTSFPGDTQYF.

In this sample, this clone turned up once. The chain is built from TRBV7-9 and TRBJ1-2; D remains unclear. The germline CDR1 and CDR2 sequences are SEHNR and FQNEAQ (reference sequence). CDR3 length: 15 residues. V was clipped by 1 base and J by 6 bases, with 15 bases between them. The chain's CDR3 is CASSLVILGDNGYTF. The CDR3 DNA follows: TGTGCCAGCAGCTTAGTGATTTTGGGAGACAATGGCTACACCTTC.

This clone was observed once. DNA for the CDR3: TGTGCCAGCAGCCAAGACGGGATTGTACCTTACGAGCAGTACTTC. It specifies CASSQDGIVPYEQYF. The chain has TRBV14 and TRBJ2-7; D possibly corresponds to TRBD2 (5 bases). Germline CDR1 reads SGHDN; CDR2 reads FVKESK. The CDR3 totals 15 residues. Trimming took off 0 bases at V and 4 bases at J, with 13 bases between the two ends.

There are a few counts of this clone. The chain has TRBV21-1 and TRBJ2-3; the D call of TRBD2 is as the table states it, not checked on the DNA. TRBV21-1 constitutes a pseudogene. The CDR3 totals 16 residues. The CDR3 sequence: CASSKDGSGFTDTQYF. CDR3 DNA: TGTGCCAGCAGCAAAGACGGTAGCGGGTTCACAGATACGCAGTATTTT.

The CDR3 region is CASSYRTENYGYTF. In nucleotides, the CDR3 is TGTGCCAGCAGCTACCGGACAGAAAACTATGGCTACACCTTC. V usage is TRBV7-2 and J usage is TRBJ1-2, with D tentatively TRBD1 (6 bases). V was shortened by 4 bases and J by 2 bases, with 11 bases between the two germline ends. Per germline, CDR1 SGHTA and CDR2 FQGNSA. CDR3 length: 14 amino acids.

V usage is TRBV29-1 and J usage is TRBJ1-2; D uncertain. This CDR3 contains 12 residues. V shed 0 bases and J shed 8 bases, with 10 bases lying between them. Germline loops: CDR1 SQVTM, CDR2 ANQGSEA. The CDR3 DNA is TGCAGCGTTGAAGATCGGACTAGCGGCTACACCTTC. Amino acids: CSVEDRTSGYTF. Variable domain in full (rest from reference TRBV29-1 and TRBJ1-2): SAVISQKPSRDICQRGTSLTIQCQVDSQVTMMFWYRQQPGQSLTLIATANQGSEATYESGFVIDKFPISRPNLTFSTLTVSNMSPEDSSIYLCSVEDRTSGYTFGSGTRLTVV.

CDR3 coding DNA: TGTGCCAGCAGCCTGACAGGGGTGGAGACCCAGTACTTC. This gives the protein CASSLTGVETQYF. This rearrangement joins TRBV5-4 to TRBJ2-5; 8 bases fit TRBD1. Trimming took 4 bases from V and 5 from J; bases not matched to a gene: 4. From germline, CDR1 is SGHNT and CDR2 YYREEE (reference sequence). CDR3 length: 13 amino acids.

V gene TRBV2 combines with J gene TRBJ2-7; possible D gene TRBD2, 5 bases. Trimming took off 8 bases at V and 6 bases at J, with 17 bases between the two ends. CDR1 SNHLY and CDR2 FYNNEI come from the germline V gene. The CDR3 totals 13 residues. The CDR3 loop is CASWTREAGEQYF. CDR3 DNA: TGTGCCAGCTGGACGAGGGAAGCCGGCGAGCAGTACTTC. The whole variable domain, remainder taken from reference TRBV2 and TRBJ2-7, is EPEVTQTPSHQVTQMGQEVILRCVPISNHLYFYWYRQILGQKVEFLVSFYNNEISEKSEIFDDQFSVERPDGSNFTLKIRSTKLEDSAMYFCASWTREAGEQYFGPGTRLTVT.

V gene TRBV19 combines with J gene TRBJ2-2; D remains unclear. CDR1 is LNHDA, CDR2 SQIVND, per germline (reference sequence). The CDR3 sequence is 12 residues long. V lost 4 bases and J 4 bases, leaving 4 bases between the germline ends. The CDR3: CASSRGTGELFF. CDR3 in DNA: TGTGCCAGTAGTAGAGGCACCGGGGAGCTGTTTTTT.

The chain combines TRBV7-3 with TRBJ2-1, with 10 bases identical to TRBD2. The CDR3 sequence is 15 residues long. The germline CDR1 and CDR2 sequences are SGHTA and FQGTGA. V shed 5 bases and J 6 bases; nucleotides not matched to a gene: 7. CDR3 sequence reads: CASSNQAGGPNEQFF. DNA of the CDR3: TGTGCCAGCAGCAACCAAGCGGGAGGGCCCAATGAGCAGTTCTTC.

The chain links TRBV20-1 to TRBJ1-2; D is ambiguous. In germline, CDR1 is DFQATT, CDR2 SNEGSKA (reference sequence). CDR3 length: 10 residues. With 7 bases removed from V and 8 bases from J, the gap between germline ends came to 11 bases. The CDR3 bases are TGCAGTGTTGGAGAGGCCGGCTACACCTTC. Its translation is CSVGEAGYTF.

The chain recombines TRBV4-3 with TRBJ1-1; TRBD1 matches 7 bases. Germline assignment: CDR1 LGHNA and CDR2 YSLEER. The CDR3 spans 14 residues. The ends lost 6 bases at V and 6 bases at J; junction bases unmatched: 10. The CDR3 region has the DNA TGCGCCAGCAGAGATGACAGGGCGAGGGCTGAAGCTTTCTTT. The encoded protein is CASRDDRARAEAFF.

This rearrangement joins TRBV7-3 to TRBJ2-7, with 10 nucleotides matching TRBD2. V trimming: 5 bases; J trimming: 3 bases; junction bases outside the gene matches: 16. The CDR3 consists of 18 residues. The germline gives CDR1 SGHTA, CDR2 FQGTGA. CDR3 in amino acids: CASSPLPRRTSGDYEQYF. CDR3 nucleotide sequence: TGTGCCAGCAGCCCCCTCCCCCGCCGGACTAGCGGAGACTACGAGCAGTACTTC.

This clone was picked up a small number of times. This chain links TRBV19 with TRBJ1-5; D is unclear. CDR1 is LNHDA, CDR2 SQIVND, per germline (reference sequence). The CDR3 is 15 amino acids. Between the trimmed V and J ends, which lost 7 bases and 1 base, there was a span of 14 bases. For the CDR3, the DNA is TGTGCCAGTAAGGCAGCCTTGGGCAGCAATCAGCCCCAGCATTTT. Translating gives CASKAALGSNQPQHF.

The rearrangement uses TRBV6-6 and TRBJ1-1, with D perhaps matching TRBD1 (5 bases). This CDR3 spans 14 amino acids. The V and J ends lost 6 bases and 1 base respectively, with 12 bases between them. Germline CDR1 MNHNY, CDR2 SVGAGI (reference sequence). The CDR3 DNA sequence: TGTGCCAGCAGAAGCGGGGGAAGGAACACTGAAGCTTTCTTT. This encodes CASRSGGRNTEAFF.

The genes are TRBV6-5 and TRBJ1-2; perhaps TRBD1 as D (5 bases). The CDR3 runs to 15 residues. V was trimmed by 6 bases and J by 4 bases, leaving 18 bases between them. Germline values: CDR1 MNHEY, CDR2 SVGAGI. The chain's CDR3 is CASSTSLTGPYGYTF. CDR3 nucleotides: TGTGCCAGCAGCACTTCACTCACAGGACCCTATGGCTACACCTTC.

The rearrangement links TRBV12-5 to TRBJ2-7; unclear D gene. CDR3 length: 15 residues. Trimming shortened V by 3 bases and J by 2 bases, and 14 bases separated the two germline ends. Germline-derived CDR1 and CDR2 are LGHNT and FRNRAP. The CDR3: CASGFYLGHAYEQYF. DNA of the CDR3: TGTGCTAGTGGTTTCTATTTGGGCCACGCCTACGAGCAGTACTTC.

The V and J genes are TRBV6-2 or TRBV6-3 and TRBJ2-7; 7 nucleotides agree with TRBD1. V was clipped by 6 bases and J by 6 bases; unmatched bases: 11. The CDR3 sequence is 14 residues long. Germline CDR1 and CDR2: MNHEY and SVGEGT. CDR3 coding DNA: TGTGCCAGCAGACCTGGGAGACAGGGCGCCGAGCAGTACTTC. This encodes CASRPGRQGAEQYF.

The J gene is TRBJ2-3, the V gene TRBV2; 11 nucleotides line up with TRBD2. Germline assignment: CDR1 SNHLY and CDR2 FYNNEI. The CDR3 is 15 residues long. V shed 9 bases, J shed 2 bases, and the junction held 7 bases outside the gene matches. The CDR3 loop reads CARGGTSGPTDTQYF. Here the CDR3 DNA reads TGTGCCAGAGGGGGGACTAGCGGACCCACAGATACGCAGTATTTT.

The genes are TRBV25-1 and TRBJ2-5; TRBD2 aligns across 8 bases. The CDR3 consists of 17 residues. The V gene's germline CDR1 is MGHDK and CDR2 SYGVNS. The trim removed 2 bases at V and 1 base at J, leaving 9 bases unmatched. The CDR3 DNA follows: TGTGCCAGCAGTGAAGGTGGGGTAGCGGGATTCCAAGAGACCCAGTACTTC. Protein product: CASSEGGVAGFQETQYF.

The CDR3 nucleotides are TGTGCCAGCAGTTACGGGCCATCCTTAGGCAATGAGCAGTTCTTC. Translated, it gives CASSYGPSLGNEQFF. The J gene is TRBJ2-1, the V gene TRBV6-5; D unresolved. Per germline, CDR1 MNHEY and CDR2 SVGAGI. The CDR3 runs 15 residues. V lost 2 bases to trimming and J lost 6 bases, with 14 bases between them.